The 19 T cell receptor beta chains below all came from one sample that was sequenced in a study of PD-L1 blockade in urothelial cancer. Here immunoSEQ multiplex PCR was the method, and the copy in TCRdb shows in-frame clones only, minus some. The sample gives tens of thousands of clones, around 87% of which show up once; under 2% is in the top ten. Time point specified: pretreatment peripheral blood. The material sequenced was PBMCs, taken around atezolizumab (anti-PD-L1) treatment. The receptors were gathered from a man in his sixties with urothelial cancer.

The count of this clone is one. V is TRBV6-6 and J is TRBJ2-1, with 15 bases that match TRBD2. In germline, CDR1 is MNHNY, CDR2 SVGAGI (reference sequence). CDR3 length: 15 residues. J was trimmed by 14 bases and V by 7 bases; bases with no gene match: 12. CDR3 region: CASTLDSGLAGGKFF. CDR3 nucleotides: TGTGCCAGCACCCTGGACTCCGGACTAGCGGGGGGGAAGTTCTTC.

This chain links TRBV5-1 with TRBJ2-5, with 9 bases that match TRBD2. The length of the CDR3 is 15 residues. From germline, CDR1 is SGHRS and CDR2 YFSETQ. V shed 4 bases and J 7 bases; nucleotides not matched to a gene: 11. CDR3 loop: CASSPPASGAGTQYF. The CDR3 DNA sequence: TGCGCCAGCAGCCCACCGGCTAGCGGGGCCGGGACCCAGTACTTC.

The chain recombines TRBV6-6 with TRBJ2-7, with 7 bases lining up with TRBD1. Germline V gene sequence: CDR1 MNHNY, CDR2 SVGAGI (reference sequence). J lost 3 bases, V lost 6 bases, and 8 bases had no gene match. CDR3 length: 14 residues. The CDR3 bases are TGTGCCAGCAGACCCGGGACAGATATCTACGAGCAGTACTTC. Translation: CASRPGTDIYEQYF.

The chain couples TRBV27 to TRBJ1-1, with a possible D match to TRBD1 (5 bases). The germline V gene has CDR1 MNHEY and CDR2 SMNVEV (reference sequence). V lost 8 bases, J lost 2 bases, and 15 bases lay in between. This CDR3 is 14 amino acids long. This CDR3 reads CASGYVGGNTEAFF. The CDR3 bases are TGTGCCAGCGGTTATGTGGGGGGAAACACTGAAGCTTTCTTT.

This chain joins TRBV7-2 and TRBJ1-2; 9 nucleotides match TRBD1. V was clipped by 5 bases and J by 4 bases; unmatched bases: 11. CDR3 length: 16 residues. CDR1 and CDR2 from the germline V gene are SGHTA and FQGNSA. Written as DNA, the CDR3 is TGTGCCAGCAGCCTAGTCCCGGGACAGGGTGCCTATGGCTACACCTTC. Amino acids: CASSLVPGQGAYGYTF.

The chain has TRBV4-2 and TRBJ2-3; TRBD2 agrees at 8 bases. Trimming removed 0 bases from V and 7 bases from J; junction bases left unmatched: 9. CDR3 length: 16 amino acids. Germline V CDR1 and CDR2: LGHNA, YNFKEQ. CDR3 loop: CASSQDLRGAGYTQYF. The CDR3, as DNA: TGTGCCAGCAGCCAAGACTTGCGGGGGGCCGGATATACGCAGTATTTT.

This chain links TRBV28 with TRBJ1-4, with 7 bases matching TRBD1. The CDR3 is made up of 14 amino acids. Losses at the gene ends were 7 bases for V and 8 bases for J; bases not matched to a gene: 10. Germline V CDR1 and CDR2: MDHEN, SYDVKM. CDR3 sequence reads: CASIPGQRREKLFF. CDR3 sequence (DNA): TGTGCCAGCATCCCGGGACAGCGGAGGGAAAAACTGTTTTTT.

This chain uses TRBV5-1 with TRBJ2-4; 9 nucleotides line up with TRBD2. Germline V gene lookup returns CDR1 SGHRS and CDR2 YFSETQ. CDR3 size: 16 residues. Germline trimming cut 0 bases from V and 5 bases from J; bases unmatched to any gene: 6. The CDR3 DNA reads TGCGCCAGCAGCTTGGGTAGCGGGAGTGGCCAAAACATTCAGTACTTC. Translating it yields CASSLGSGSGQNIQYF.

The genes are TRBV7-9 and TRBJ2-3, with TRBD1 matching 9 bases. This CDR3 spans 19 amino acids. Germline-derived CDR1 and CDR2 are SEHNR and FQNEAQ (reference sequence). Trimming cost V 5 bases and J 3 bases; bases outside gene matches: 18. The CDR3 region is CASSPKPRDRELETDTQYF. CDR3 nucleotides: TGTGCCAGCAGCCCCAAACCCCGGGACAGGGAACTCGAAACAGATACGCAGTATTTT.

This sequence joins TRBV4-1 and TRBJ2-7; 9 bases agree with TRBD1. Per germline, CDR1 MGHRA and CDR2 YSYEKL. CDR3 length: 16 amino acids. The trim removed 0 bases at V and 3 bases at J, leaving 6 bases unmatched. Here the CDR3 DNA reads TGCGCCAGCAGCCAAGATCCGGGGACAGGGTTCTACGAGCAGTACTTC. Its protein product is CASSQDPGTGFYEQYF.

This clone has more than one count but fewer than ten. The rearrangement links TRBV10-3 to TRBJ1-1; D is perhaps TRBD1 (5 bases). Germline loops: CDR1 ENHRY, CDR2 SYGVKD. Trimming removed 3 bases at V and 11 bases at J, with 16 bases between. The CDR3 runs 13 residues. The CDR3 DNA is TGTGCCATCAGTGAAGGATTGGGGCGACAGGCTTTCTTT. Protein: CAISEGLGRQAFF.

The chain combines TRBV4-3 with TRBJ2-2, with D possibly TRBD1 on 6 matching bases. The CDR3 is made up of 14 amino acids. The germline V gene encodes CDR1 LGHNA and CDR2 YSLEER. Trimming cost V 5 bases and J 0 bases, with 7 bases left between them. The CDR3 nucleotides read TGCGCCAGCAGCTGGACAGCGAACACCGGGGAGCTGTTTTTT. It yields the protein CASSWTANTGELFF.

The J gene is TRBJ2-5, the V gene TRBV18, with 8 bases identical to TRBD2. The germline gives CDR1 KGHSH, CDR2 LQKENI. This CDR3 comprises 14 residues. The V gene end was trimmed by 5 bases and the J gene end by 1 base; junction bases not matched to a gene: 3. CDR3 nucleotide sequence: TGTGCCAGCTCAACCGGGACTAGCCAAGAGACCCAGTACTTC. It specifies CASSTGTSQETQYF.

This chain connects TRBV6-4 to TRBJ2-3; 7 bases match TRBD2. The V and J ends lost 4 bases and 2 bases, in that order; junction bases with no gene match: 12. The length of the CDR3 is 17 residues. Germline CDR1 reads MRHNA; CDR2 reads SNTAGT. Here the CDR3 reads CASSVHLGGELTDTQYF. CDR3 nucleotide sequence: TGTGCCAGCAGTGTCCACTTGGGGGGGGAGCTCACAGATACGCAGTATTTT.

The chain couples TRBV19 to TRBJ2-1; possible D gene TRBD2, 6 bases. Between the trimmed V and J ends, which lost 0 bases and 10 bases, there was a span of 10 bases. Looked up from germline, CDR1 is LNHDA and CDR2 is SQIVND (reference sequence). The CDR3 totals 13 residues. The CDR3 protein is CASSIERELEQFF. As DNA, the CDR3 is TGTGCCAGTAGTATAGAACGGGAGCTCGAGCAGTTCTTC.

The CDR3 DNA reads TGTGCCAGCAGAGCCGGGACAGGGTATCGAAAACTGTTTTTT. Its protein is CASRAGTGYRKLFF. This chain connects TRBV6-5 to TRBJ1-4, with TRBD1 matching over 9 bases. From germline, CDR1 is MNHEY and CDR2 SVGAGI. CDR3 length: 14 amino acids. J lost 10 bases, V lost 6 bases, and 9 bases had no gene match.

J is TRBJ1-1 and V is TRBV19; TRBD1 is a possible D gene (6 bases). Trimming removed 3 bases from V and 0 bases from J, with 8 bases in between. Germline loops: CDR1 LNHDA, CDR2 SQIVND (reference sequence). The CDR3 is made up of 14 amino acids. The CDR3 protein is CASSISGVNTEAFF. The DNA for the CDR3 is TGTGCCAGTAGTATTTCAGGGGTGAACACTGAAGCTTTCTTT. Drawing the rest from reference TRBV19 and TRBJ1-1, the complete variable domain is DGGITQSPKYLFRKEGQNVTLSCEQNLNHDAMYWYRQDPGQGLRLIYYSQIVNDFQKGDIAEGYSVSREKKESFPLTVTSAQKNPTAFYLCASSISGVNTEAFFGQGTRLTVV.

This rearrangement joins TRBV7-9 to TRBJ1-2; D gene ambiguous. Trimming left V 5 bases short and J 6 bases short, with 13 bases between. Germline assignment: CDR1 SEHNR and CDR2 FQNEAQ (reference sequence). The CDR3 is 13 amino acids. This CDR3 reads CASSISSGDGYTF. As DNA, the CDR3 is TGTGCCAGCAGCATTAGTTCAGGCGATGGCTACACCTTC.

The chain's CDR3 is CAWSVGQGRQPQHF. The CDR3, as DNA: TGTGCCTGGAGTGTAGGGCAGGGTAGGCAGCCCCAGCATTTT. The chain carries TRBV30 and TRBJ1-5; perhaps TRBD1 as D (5 bases). Germline V gene lookup returns CDR1 GTSNPN and CDR2 SVGIG (reference sequence). V was trimmed by 0 bases and J by 7 bases, leaving 13 bases between them. There are 14 residues in the CDR3.